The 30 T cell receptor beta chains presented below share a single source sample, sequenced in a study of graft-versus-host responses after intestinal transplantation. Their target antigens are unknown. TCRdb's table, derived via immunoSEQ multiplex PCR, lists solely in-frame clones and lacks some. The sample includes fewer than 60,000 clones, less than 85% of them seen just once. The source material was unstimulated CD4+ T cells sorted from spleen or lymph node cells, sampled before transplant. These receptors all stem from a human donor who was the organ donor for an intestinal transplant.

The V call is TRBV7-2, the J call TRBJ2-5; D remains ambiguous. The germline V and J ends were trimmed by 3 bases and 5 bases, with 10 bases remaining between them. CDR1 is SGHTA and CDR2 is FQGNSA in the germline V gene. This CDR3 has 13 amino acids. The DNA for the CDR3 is TGTGCCAGCAGCTTTGGGGTAACGGAGACCCAGTACTTC. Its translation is CASSFGVTETQYF.

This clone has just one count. The CDR3 is CASSLVTENEQFF. CDR3 sequence (DNA): TGTGCCAGCAGCTTGGTGACGGAGAATGAGCAGTTCTTC. The J gene is TRBJ2-1, the V gene TRBV5-4; unclear D gene. The CDR3 consists of 13 residues. Germline V CDR1 and CDR2: SGHNT, YYREEE (reference sequence). V dropped 0 bases and J dropped 7 bases, with 8 bases sitting between them. The complete variable domain, with remaining parts taken from reference TRBV5-4 and TRBJ2-1, reads ETGVTQSPTHLIKTRGQQVTLRCSSQSGHNTVSWYQQALGQGPQFIFQYYREEENGRGNFPPRFSGLQFPNYSSELNVNALELDDSALYLCASSLVTENEQFFGPGTRLTVL.

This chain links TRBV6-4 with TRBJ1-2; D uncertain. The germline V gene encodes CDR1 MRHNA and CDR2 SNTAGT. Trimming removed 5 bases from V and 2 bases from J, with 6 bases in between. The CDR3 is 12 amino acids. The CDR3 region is CASSRVNYGYTF. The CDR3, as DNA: TGTGCCAGCAGTCGGGTAAACTATGGCTACACCTTC.

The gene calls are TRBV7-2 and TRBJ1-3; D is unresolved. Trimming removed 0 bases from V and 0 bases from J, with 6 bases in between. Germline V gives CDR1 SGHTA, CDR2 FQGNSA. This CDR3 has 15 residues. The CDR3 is CASSLAQFSGNTIYF. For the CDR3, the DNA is TGTGCCAGCAGCTTAGCTCAGTTCTCTGGAAACACCATATATTTT.

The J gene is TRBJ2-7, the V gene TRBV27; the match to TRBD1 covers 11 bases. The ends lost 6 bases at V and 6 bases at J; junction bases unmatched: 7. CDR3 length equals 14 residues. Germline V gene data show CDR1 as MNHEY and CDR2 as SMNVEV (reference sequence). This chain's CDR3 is CASRSGQGVIEQYF. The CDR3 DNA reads TGTGCCAGCAGGTCGGGACAGGGGGTTATCGAGCAGTACTTC.

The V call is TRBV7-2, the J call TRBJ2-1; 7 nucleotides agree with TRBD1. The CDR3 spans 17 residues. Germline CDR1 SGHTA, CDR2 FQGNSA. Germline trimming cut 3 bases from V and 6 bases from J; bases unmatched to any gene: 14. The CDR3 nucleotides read TGTGCCAGCAGCTTTTTTGGGGTTCGACAGGGTAGCAATGAGCAGTTCTTC. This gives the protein CASSFFGVRQGSNEQFF. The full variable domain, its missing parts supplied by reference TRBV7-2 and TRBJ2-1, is GAGVSQSPSNKVTEKGKDVELRCDPISGHTALYWYRQSLGQGLEFLIYFQGNSAPDKSGLPSDRFSAERTGGSVSTLTIQRTQQEDSAVYLCASSFFGVRQGSNEQFFGPGTRLTVL.

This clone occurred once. In DNA form, the CDR3 reads TGTGCCAGCTCAACAACAGGGTCCGGGGAGCAGTACTTC. Translated, it gives CASSTTGSGEQYF. V usage is TRBV18 and J usage is TRBJ2-7; weak D call: TRBD1 (6 bases). Germline CDR1 reads KGHSH; CDR2 reads LQKENI. The CDR3 runs to 13 residues. V was clipped by 5 bases and J by 7 bases, with 15 bases between them.

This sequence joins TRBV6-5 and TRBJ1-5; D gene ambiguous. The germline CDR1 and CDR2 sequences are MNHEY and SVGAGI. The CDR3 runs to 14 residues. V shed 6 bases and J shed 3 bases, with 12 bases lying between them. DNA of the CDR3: TGTGCCAGCAGCTATGGTGGGGACAATCAGCCCCAGCATTTT. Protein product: CASSYGGDNQPQHF.

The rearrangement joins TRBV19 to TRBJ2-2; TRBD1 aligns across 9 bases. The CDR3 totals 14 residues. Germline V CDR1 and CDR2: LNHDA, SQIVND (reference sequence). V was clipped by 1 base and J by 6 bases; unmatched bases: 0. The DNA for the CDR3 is TGTGCCAGTAGTATAGGACAGGGGGCCGGGGAGCTGTTTTTT. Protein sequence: CASSIGQGAGELFF.

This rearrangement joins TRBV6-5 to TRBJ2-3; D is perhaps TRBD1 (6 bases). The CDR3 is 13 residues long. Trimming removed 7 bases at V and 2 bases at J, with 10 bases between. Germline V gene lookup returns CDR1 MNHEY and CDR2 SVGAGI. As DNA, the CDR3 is TGTGCCAGCAAAAGGGACAACACAGATACGCAGTATTTT. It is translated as CASKRDNTDTQYF.

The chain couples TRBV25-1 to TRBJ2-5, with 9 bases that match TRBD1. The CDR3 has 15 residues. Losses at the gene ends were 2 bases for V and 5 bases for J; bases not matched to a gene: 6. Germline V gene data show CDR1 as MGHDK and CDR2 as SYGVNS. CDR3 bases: TGTGCCAGCAGTGAAAACAGGGGGCGCGAGGAGACCCAGTACTTC. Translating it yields CASSENRGREETQYF. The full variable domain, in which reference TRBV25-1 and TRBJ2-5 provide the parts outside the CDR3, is EADIYQTPRYLVIGTGKKITLECSQTMGHDKMYWYQQDPGMELHLIHYSYGVNSTEKGDLSSESTVSRIRTEHFPLTLESARPSHTSQYLCASSENRGREETQYFGPGTRLLVL.

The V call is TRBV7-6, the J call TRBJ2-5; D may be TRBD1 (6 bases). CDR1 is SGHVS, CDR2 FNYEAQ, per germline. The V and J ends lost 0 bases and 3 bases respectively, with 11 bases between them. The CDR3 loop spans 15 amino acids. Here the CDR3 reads CASSLARGFEETQYF. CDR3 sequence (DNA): TGTGCCAGCAGCTTAGCGAGGGGGTTTGAAGAGACCCAGTACTTC.

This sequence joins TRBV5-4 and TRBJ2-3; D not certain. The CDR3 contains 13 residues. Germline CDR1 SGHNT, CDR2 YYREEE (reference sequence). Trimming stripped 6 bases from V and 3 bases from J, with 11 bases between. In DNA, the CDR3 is TGTGCCAGCATGGAGCTCTCTACAGATACGCAGTATTTT. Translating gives CASMELSTDTQYF.

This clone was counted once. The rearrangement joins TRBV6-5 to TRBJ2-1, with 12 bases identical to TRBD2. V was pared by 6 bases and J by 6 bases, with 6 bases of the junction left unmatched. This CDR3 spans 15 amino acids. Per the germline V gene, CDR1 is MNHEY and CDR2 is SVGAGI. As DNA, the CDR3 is TGTGCCAGCAGGCCTACTAGCGGGAGGTTCAATGAGCAGTTCTTC. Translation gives CASRPTSGRFNEQFF.

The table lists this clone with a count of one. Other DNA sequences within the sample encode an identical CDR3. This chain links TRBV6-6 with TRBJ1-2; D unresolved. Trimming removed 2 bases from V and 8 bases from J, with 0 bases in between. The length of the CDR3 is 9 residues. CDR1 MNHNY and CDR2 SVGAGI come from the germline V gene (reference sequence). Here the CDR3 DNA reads TGTGCCAGCAGTTACGGCTACACCTTC. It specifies CASSYGYTF.

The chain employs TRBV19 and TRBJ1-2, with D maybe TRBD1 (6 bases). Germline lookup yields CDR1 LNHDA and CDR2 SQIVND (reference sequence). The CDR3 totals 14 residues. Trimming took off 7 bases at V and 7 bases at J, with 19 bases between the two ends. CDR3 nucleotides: TGTGCCAGTATTGGGGCCAGGGCACAGGGTGGCTACACCTTC. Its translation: CASIGARAQGGYTF. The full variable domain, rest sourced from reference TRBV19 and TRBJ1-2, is DGGITQSPKYLFRKEGQNVTLSCEQNLNHDAMYWYRQDPGQGLRLIYYSQIVNDFQKGDIAEGYSVSREKKESFPLTVTSAQKNPTAFYLCASIGARAQGGYTFGSGTRLTVV.

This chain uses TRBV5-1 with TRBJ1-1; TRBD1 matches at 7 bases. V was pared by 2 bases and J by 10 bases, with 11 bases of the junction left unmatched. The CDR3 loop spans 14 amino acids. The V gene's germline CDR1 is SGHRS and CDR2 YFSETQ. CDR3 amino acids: CASSLGSEGAGAFF. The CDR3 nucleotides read TGCGCCAGCAGCTTAGGTAGTGAGGGGGCAGGAGCTTTCTTT.

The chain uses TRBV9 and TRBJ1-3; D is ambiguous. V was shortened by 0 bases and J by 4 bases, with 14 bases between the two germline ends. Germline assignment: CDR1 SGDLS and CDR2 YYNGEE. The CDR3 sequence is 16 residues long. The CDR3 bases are TGTGCCAGCAGCGTAGAACCGGGAGGCATCGGAAACACCATATATTTT. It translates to CASSVEPGGIGNTIYF. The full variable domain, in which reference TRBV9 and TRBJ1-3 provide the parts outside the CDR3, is DSGVTQTPKHLITATGQRVTLRCSPRSGDLSVYWYQQSLDQGLQFLIQYYNGEERAKGNILERFSAQQFPDLHSELNLSSLELGDSALYFCASSVEPGGIGNTIYFGEGSWLTVV.

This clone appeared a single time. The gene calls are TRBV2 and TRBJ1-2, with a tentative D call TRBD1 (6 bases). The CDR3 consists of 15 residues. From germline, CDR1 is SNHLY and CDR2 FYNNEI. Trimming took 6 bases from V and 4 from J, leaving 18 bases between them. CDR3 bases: TGTGCCAGCAGCGCCGAGGGGGGAACTACCTATGGCTACACCTTC. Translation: CASSAEGGTTYGYTF.

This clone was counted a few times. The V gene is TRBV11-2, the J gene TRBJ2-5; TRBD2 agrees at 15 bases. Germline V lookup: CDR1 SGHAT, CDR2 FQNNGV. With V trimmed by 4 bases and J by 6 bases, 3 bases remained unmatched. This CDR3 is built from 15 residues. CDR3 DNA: TGTGCCAGCAGCTCGGGACTAGCGGGGGGACAGACCCAGTACTTC. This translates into CASSSGLAGGQTQYF.

The CDR3 is CSVTPDTSMSFF. For the CDR3, the DNA is TGCAGCGTCACGCCTGATACCTCGATGTCTTTCTTT. The chain joins TRBV29-1 to TRBJ1-1; D unresolved. V was pared by 6 bases and J by 12 bases, with 20 bases between. The CDR3 extends over 12 amino acids. Germline V gives CDR1 SQVTM, CDR2 ANQGSEA.

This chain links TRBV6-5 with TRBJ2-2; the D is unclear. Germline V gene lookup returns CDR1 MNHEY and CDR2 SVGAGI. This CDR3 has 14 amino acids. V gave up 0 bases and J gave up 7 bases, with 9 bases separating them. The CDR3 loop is CASSYSKGYGELFF. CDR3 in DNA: TGTGCCAGCAGTTACTCGAAGGGATACGGGGAGCTGTTTTTT.

The CDR3 DNA sequence: TGTGCCAGCAGCTTAGAGGGGACAGGATATTCACCCCTCCACTTT. The encoded protein is CASSLEGTGYSPLHF. The chain is built from TRBV11-3 and TRBJ1-6; 8 bases agree with TRBD1. V gave up 0 bases and J gave up 8 bases; unmatched junction bases: 3. Germline V gene sequence: CDR1 SGHNT, CDR2 YENEEA. The CDR3 length is 15 residues.

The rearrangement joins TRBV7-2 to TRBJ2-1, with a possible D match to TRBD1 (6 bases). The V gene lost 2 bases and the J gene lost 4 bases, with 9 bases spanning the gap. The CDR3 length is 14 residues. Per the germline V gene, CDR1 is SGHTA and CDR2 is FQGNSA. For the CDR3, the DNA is TGTGCCAGCAGCTTAATTAGGGGGTACAATGAGCAGTTCTTC. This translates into CASSLIRGYNEQFF.

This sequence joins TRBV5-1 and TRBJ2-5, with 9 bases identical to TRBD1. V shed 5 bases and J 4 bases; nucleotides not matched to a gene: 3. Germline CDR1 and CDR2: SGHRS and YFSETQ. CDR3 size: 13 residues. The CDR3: CASSLTGGETQYF. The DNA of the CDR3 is TGCGCCAGCAGTCTGACAGGGGGAGAGACCCAGTACTTC.

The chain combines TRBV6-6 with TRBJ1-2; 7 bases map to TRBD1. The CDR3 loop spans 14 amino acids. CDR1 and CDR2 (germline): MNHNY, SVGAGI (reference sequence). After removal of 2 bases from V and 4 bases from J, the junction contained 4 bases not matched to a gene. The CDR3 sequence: CASSYAGTAYGYTF. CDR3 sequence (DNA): TGTGCCAGCAGTTACGCCGGGACAGCCTATGGCTACACCTTC.

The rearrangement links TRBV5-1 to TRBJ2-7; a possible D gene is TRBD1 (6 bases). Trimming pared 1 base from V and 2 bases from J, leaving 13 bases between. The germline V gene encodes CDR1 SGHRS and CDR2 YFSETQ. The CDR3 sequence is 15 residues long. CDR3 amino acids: CASSLSQGIPYEQYF. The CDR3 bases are TGCGCCAGCAGCTTGAGCCAGGGGATCCCCTACGAGCAGTACTTC.

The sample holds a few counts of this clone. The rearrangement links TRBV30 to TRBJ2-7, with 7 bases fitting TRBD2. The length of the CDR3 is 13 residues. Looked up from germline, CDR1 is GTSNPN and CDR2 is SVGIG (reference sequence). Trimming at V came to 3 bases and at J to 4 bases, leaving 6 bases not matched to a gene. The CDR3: CAWRGGAGYEQYF. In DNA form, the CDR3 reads TGTGCCTGGAGGGGAGGGGCGGGTTACGAGCAGTACTTC.

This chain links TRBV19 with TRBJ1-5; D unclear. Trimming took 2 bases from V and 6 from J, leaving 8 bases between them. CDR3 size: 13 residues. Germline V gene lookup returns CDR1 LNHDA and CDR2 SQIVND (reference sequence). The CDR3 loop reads CASSILSAQPQHF. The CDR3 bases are TGTGCCAGTAGTATATTATCCGCTCAGCCCCAGCATTTT.

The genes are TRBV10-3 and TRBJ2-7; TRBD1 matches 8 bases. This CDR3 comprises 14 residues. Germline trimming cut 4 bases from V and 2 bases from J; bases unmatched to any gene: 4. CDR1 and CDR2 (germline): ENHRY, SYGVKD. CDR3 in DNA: TGTGCCATCAGTGCGGACAGGGCCCCCTACGAGCAGTACTTC. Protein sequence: CAISADRAPYEQYF.